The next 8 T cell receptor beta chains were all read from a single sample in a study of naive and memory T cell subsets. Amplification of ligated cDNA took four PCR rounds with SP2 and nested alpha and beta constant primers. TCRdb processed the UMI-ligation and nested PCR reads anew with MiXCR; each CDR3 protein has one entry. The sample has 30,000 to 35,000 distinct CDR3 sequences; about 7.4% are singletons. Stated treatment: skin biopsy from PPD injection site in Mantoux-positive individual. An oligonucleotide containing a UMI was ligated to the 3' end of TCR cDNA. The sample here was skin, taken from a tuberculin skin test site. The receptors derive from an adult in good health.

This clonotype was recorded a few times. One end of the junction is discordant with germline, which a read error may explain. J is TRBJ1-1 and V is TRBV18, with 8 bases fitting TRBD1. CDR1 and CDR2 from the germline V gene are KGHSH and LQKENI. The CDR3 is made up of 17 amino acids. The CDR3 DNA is TGCGCCAGCTCACCACTCCGGACAGGGCAGGCCAACACTGAAGCTTTCTTT. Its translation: CASSPLRTGQANTEAFF.

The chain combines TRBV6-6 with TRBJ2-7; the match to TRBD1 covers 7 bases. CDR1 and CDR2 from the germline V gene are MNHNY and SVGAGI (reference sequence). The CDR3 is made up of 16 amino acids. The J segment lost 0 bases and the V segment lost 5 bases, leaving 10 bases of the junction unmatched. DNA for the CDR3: TGTGCCAGCAGTCCAATGAGGACAGGAGGCTCCTACGAGCAGTACTTC. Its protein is CASSPMRTGGSYEQYF.

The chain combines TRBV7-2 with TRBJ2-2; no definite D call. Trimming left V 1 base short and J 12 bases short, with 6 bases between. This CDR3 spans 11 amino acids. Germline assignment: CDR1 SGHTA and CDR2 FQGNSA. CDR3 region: CASSLDFKLFF. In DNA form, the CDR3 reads TGTGCCAGCAGCTTAGATTTTAAGCTGTTTTTT.

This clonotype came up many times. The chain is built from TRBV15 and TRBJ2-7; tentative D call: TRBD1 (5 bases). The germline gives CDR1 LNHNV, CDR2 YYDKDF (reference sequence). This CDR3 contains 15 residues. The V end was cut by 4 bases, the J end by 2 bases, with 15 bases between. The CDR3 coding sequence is TGTGCCACCAGCAACCCTAGGGGCCTGACCTACGAGCAGTACTTC. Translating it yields CATSNPRGLTYEQYF. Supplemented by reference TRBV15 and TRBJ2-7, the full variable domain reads DAMVIQNPRYQVTQFGKPVTLSCSQTLNHNVMYWYQQKSSQAPKLLFHYYDKDFNNEADTPDNFQSRRPNTSFCFLDIRSPGLGDTAMYLCATSNPRGLTYEQYFGPGTRLTVT.

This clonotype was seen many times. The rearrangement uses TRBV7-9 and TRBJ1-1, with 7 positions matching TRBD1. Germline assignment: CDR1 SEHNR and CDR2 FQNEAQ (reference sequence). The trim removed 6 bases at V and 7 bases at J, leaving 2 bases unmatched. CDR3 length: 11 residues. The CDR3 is CASRGTVEAFF. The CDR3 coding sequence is TGTGCCAGCAGGGGGACAGTTGAAGCTTTCTTT.

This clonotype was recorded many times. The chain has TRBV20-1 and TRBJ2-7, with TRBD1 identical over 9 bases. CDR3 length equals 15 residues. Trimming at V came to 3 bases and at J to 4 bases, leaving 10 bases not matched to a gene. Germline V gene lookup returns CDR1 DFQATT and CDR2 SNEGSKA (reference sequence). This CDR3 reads CSASIPGTGPYEQYF. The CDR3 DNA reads TGCAGTGCTAGTATACCGGGGACAGGGCCGTACGAGCAGTACTTC.

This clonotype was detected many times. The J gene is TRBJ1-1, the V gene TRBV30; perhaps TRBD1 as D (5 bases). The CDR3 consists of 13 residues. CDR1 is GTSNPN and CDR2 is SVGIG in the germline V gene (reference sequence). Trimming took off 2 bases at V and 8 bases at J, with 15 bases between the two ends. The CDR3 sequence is CAWSHPREGEAFF. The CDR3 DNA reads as TGTGCCTGGAGTCACCCCAGGGAAGGGGAAGCTTTCTTT. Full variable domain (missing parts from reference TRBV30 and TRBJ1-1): SQTIHQWPATLVQPVGSPLSLECTVEGTSNPNLYWYRQAAGRGLQLLFYSVGIGQISSEVPQNLSASRPQDRQFILSSKKLLLSDSGFYLCAWSHPREGEAFFGQGTRLTVV.

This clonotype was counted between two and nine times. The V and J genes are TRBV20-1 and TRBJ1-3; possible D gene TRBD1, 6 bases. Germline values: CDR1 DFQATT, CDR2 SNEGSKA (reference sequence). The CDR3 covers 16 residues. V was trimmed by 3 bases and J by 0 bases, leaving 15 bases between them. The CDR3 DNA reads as TGCAGTGCTAGTCGTGCCAGACAGGCCTCTGGAAACACCATATATTTT. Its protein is CSASRARQASGNTIYF.